The entry below gives a single T cell receptor beta chain sequence along with its context. What it binds is unknown. Measured with immunoSEQ multiplex PCR; TCRdb has only the in-frame clones, and not every one. The table shows tens of thousands of clones, with roughly nine tenths occurring only once. This CDR3 is built from 16 residues. Germline CDR1 and CDR2: MDHEN and SYDVKM. V was clipped by 6 bases and J by 3 bases; unmatched bases: 5. This entry comes from a study of T cell responses to AZD1222 COVID-19 vaccine. Overall study: Pooled samples include second doses given at about 4 or 12 weeks. General study findings and limits: Nearly half of spike-specific TCRs reportedly target unmutated variant regions. The CD4 TCRs associated with vaccination extended across spike and predominated at 160-218 and 743-854. Donors in the cohort were predominantly white British and more often female, and clonal diversity was possibly underestimated.

This rearrangement joins TRBV28 to TRBJ2-3; 14 bases align to TRBD2. The sequence was collected from an adult in good health. The specimen was peripheral blood, collected on day 0 of AZD1222 vaccination. This chain's CDR3 is CASSLGLAGETDTQYF. In DNA form, the CDR3 reads TGTGCCAGCAGCCTGGGACTAGCGGGAGAAACAGATACGCAGTATTTT.